These 3 T cell receptor beta chains came from one sample sequenced in a study of shared clonotypes between healthy human individuals. Libraries were prepared by immunoSEQ multiplex PCR; TCRdb keeps only in-frame clonotypes and omits some of them. The sample contains 2 million to 2.5 million clones, around 92% of which appear only once. Sequences were obtained from naive CD4+ T cells from PBMCs. The subset is: CD45RA+ positively selected. The receptors shown here come from a man aged 18 to 29 in good health. Some clones in this sample may be carry-over from other donors' samples.

On this clone: Other DNA sequences from this sample encode an identical CDR3 as well. The CDR3 sequence: CASSLGGGNEKLFF. The CDR3 DNA follows: TGTGCCAGCAGTTTAGGGGGGGGGAATGAAAAACTGTTTTTT. This chain joins TRBV28 and TRBJ1-4, with D possibly matching TRBD1 (5 bases). Trimming removed 2 bases from V and 5 bases from J, with 9 bases in between. Looked up from germline, CDR1 is MDHEN and CDR2 is SYDVKM. This CDR3 spans 14 amino acids.

This chain connects TRBV6-5 to TRBJ2-5, with D uncertain. The CDR3 consists of 14 residues. Germline loops: CDR1 MNHEY, CDR2 SVGAGI. Deletions cut 7 bases from V and 1 base from J, with 13 bases between. The CDR3 protein is CASTLKWGQETQYF. Here the CDR3 DNA reads TGTGCCAGCACCTTAAAGTGGGGCCAAGAGACCCAGTACTTC.

This clone was found once. This rearrangement joins TRBV28 to TRBJ1-2; TRBD1 matches 7 bases. This CDR3 is built from 17 residues. Germline CDR1 MDHEN, CDR2 SYDVKM. Germline trimming cut 2 bases from V and 0 bases from J; bases unmatched to any gene: 9. CDR3 coding DNA: TGTGCCAGCAGTTTAGGGACGGGACAGTCCTCTAACTATGGCTACACCTTC. Translation: CASSLGTGQSSNYGYTF.